This TCR beta chain was found in a study of cytomegalovirus exposure and HLA in healthy donors. The overall study: T cells numbering around 190 million yielded 90 million to 140 million unique TCR beta sequences in an earlier analysis. Study-wide points: The study labeled 164 TCR beta chains cytomegalovirus-associated. Association of a missense DCLRE1C variant with TCR beta V- and J-gene trimming was reported in a later analysis. It was only CMV serostatus that was available as immune exposure information.

This clone has a handful of counts. Its antigen is unidentified. The CDR3 runs 15 residues. CDR1 is LGHNA, CDR2 YSLEER, per germline. V gave up 0 bases and J gave up 10 bases, with 13 bases separating them. The PCR contained 60 Vbeta and 13 Jbeta primers. Sequencing was performed with immunoSEQ multiplex PCR; in TCRdb, only in-frame clones are kept and a portion is missing. The sample shows tens of thousands of clones, approximately 78% of them seen only once. The chain combines TRBV4-3 with TRBJ1-6; D uncertain. This sequence originates from a human donor in good health. The sequenced material came from PBMCs. The CDR3 sequence: CASSQEILAESPLHF. The CDR3 nucleotides are TGCGCCAGCAGCCAAGAAATACTAGCGGAATCACCCCTCCACTTT.